This TCR beta chain was sequenced in a study of blood T cells in healthy people across ages (dated by TCRdb to 2014 to 2015). Background for the entire study: In model experiments, template switching captured about one uniquely barcoded TCR beta cDNA molecule for every two T cells. The study analyzed two additional independent replicas of 1 million unique cDNA reads from the same blood draw for two donors, one aged 18 to 29 and one aged 80 or older. Four age groups were formed from the donors: young (average approximately 17 years), middle-aged (around 40), aged (under 70) and long-lived (about 80). Using deep sequencing normalized with unique cDNA molecular identifiers, the study measured how TCR beta repertoire diversity changes with age. Broad study findings and their caveats: As age increased, observed TCR beta diversity per million T cells dropped in a roughly linear way, and a significant reduction was already evident by age approximately 40. Compared with the aged group, the long-lived group had more naive CD4+ T cells, fewer expanded clones and increased TCR diversity, a pattern suggesting age selection. Bulk unsorted PBMC profiling prevented conclusive comparison of naive and antigen-experienced compartments. Estimates of total diversity based on one million sequenced T cells were regarded as lower bounds and as underestimates. Because the CMV infection status of the donors was unknown, age-related changes in expanded clonotypes may potentially have been confounded. A strong correlation was found between observed TCR beta diversity and the percentage of naive T cells measured by flow cytometry.

A note on this clonotype: The clone's antigen remains unknown. No base-level quality is on record; no much larger clone is a single base apart.

The CDR3 contains 15 residues, cysteine and phenylalanine counted. The only DNA kept is the CDR3, 45 bases in frame from the first base. The germline V gene gives CDR1 as KGHSH and CDR2 as LQKENI. Trimming accounts for 3 bases at V and 4 bases at J, while the number of junction bases matched to no gene is 8. Libraries were built with 5' RACE. The sequencer listed for this sample is Illumina HiSeq 2500. A second PCR of roughly 6 to 11 cycles was performed with a sample-barcoded 5' primer and a J-beta primer mix. Each TCR beta cDNA molecule received a unique molecular identifier from a template-switch 5' adaptor carrying 12 random nucleotides. At least 2.5 million CDR3-containing paired-end reads were obtained from each sample. First-strand cDNA synthesis was performed from all RNA using the Mint cDNA synthesis kit, with priming by a TRBC-specific oligonucleotide. All cDNA was treated with uracil-DNA glycosylase and then went through a first 18-cycle PCR with the universal primers M1SS and BC2_uni_R. The authors' analysis ran thus. For normalization, 1 million high-quality reads were randomly selected from each sample, with every read carrying a distinct molecular identifier. Reads sharing molecular identifiers were discarded rather than binned into consensus sequences. MiTCR, with a Q25 quality threshold and the strictest error-elimination algorithm, was used for CDR3 identification, clonotype clustering and error correction. A nonparametric unseen species model using Euler transformation provided a lower-bound estimate of total TCR beta diversity. The public reads were reprocessed in TCRdb via fastp at Q25 and MiXCR, keeping in-frame beta chains. Rows are combined by CDR3 protein, so each entry shows the most common genes and DNA. TCRdb's processing, not the authors' own work, is the source of the V and J calls. The sample contains around 990,000 distinct CDR3 sequences, under 30% of them found a single time. 0.75% of the sample belongs to the ten largest clones.

Systemically healthy Caucasian individuals from Russia, approximately 39 in total and aged roughly 6 to 95 years, were included as donors. Each donor gave 8 to 10 milliliters of peripheral blood, drawn into EDTA-treated Vacutainer tubes. Ficoll-Paque density-gradient centrifugation was used to isolate PBMCs, with at least 7 million per sample. Trizol reagent was used to extract total RNA from the PBMCs, yielding at least 6 micrograms per sample. For every donor, flow cytometry on a PBMC aliquot measured the percentage of naive CD45RAhigh/CD27high T cells. These data also formed part of another study, on T cells of mothers and their children. As the second study states: Donors were nine systemically healthy Caucasian individuals: three mothers and their six children. cDNA synthesis used all of the extracted RNA, with 1.5 ug of RNA in each 15 ul reaction. In the second PCR, the M1S primer added sample barcodes and 2-4 random nucleotides. Over 8.5 million TCR beta CDR3 reads came from each mother, compared with around 3 million reads from each child. Thymic selection similarly shapes TCR recombination output in related and unrelated pairs, with minor effect from inherited differences. Normalized repertoire overlap was always slightly but never significantly higher in related than unrelated mother-child pairs. No persistent microchimeric T cell clones were found, with a detection sensitivity of approximately 100 clones per million clonotypes. In the study, deep NGS was used to compare the TCR beta repertoires of mothers and children, and features distinguishing related mother-child pairs from unrelated individuals were sought. The mean age was about 37 +/- 4 years for the mothers and approximately 11 +/- 4 years for the children. Libraries were sequenced on Illumina HiSeq 2000 with 100+100 nt paired-end reads after adapter ligation with NEBNext reagents. To avoid cross-contamination, the mother libraries and the child libraries were prepared a month apart and sequenced in separate runs. For each donor, between about 450,000 and 2,300,000 distinct TCR beta clonotypes were identified. Naive TCR beta clonotypes were estimated from low-frequency clonotypes matched to each donor's FACS-determined naive share, without sorting.

This TCR was recovered from a girl aged 2-10 years in good health. Sequencing input: blood. The chain is made from TRBV18 and TRBJ1-2, and 7 bases in between align with TRBD1. Here is the DNA: TGTGCCAGCTCACCCAGGACAGGCGGTTCCTATGGCTACACCTTC. This codes for CASSPRTGGSYGYTF.